This T cell receptor beta chain was obtained from a study of blood T cell repertoires in COVID-19. Looking at the study overall: Samples taken during acute and convalescent COVID-19 were collected in the United States, Italy and Spain. PBMCs, B-cell-depleted T cells, or T cells were the source of the cDNA or gDNA that made up the material.

Per the authors' pipeline: Quantification of nucleated cells was approximated via reference gene primer amplification. TCRdb keeps only in-frame clones here, not all; method: immunoSEQ multiplex PCR. V and J calls plus clone size are reproduced from that table; the DNA served to infer D and trimming. The sample lists approximately 37,000 clones; just over 85% were seen once. The V segment lost 0 bases and the J segment 5 bases; nucleotides outside the gene matches: 14. Germline-derived CDR1 and CDR2 are SGDLS and YYNGEE. This CDR3 has 17 residues. This clone is a singleton in its sample. The sequenced material came from peripheral blood. The chain recombines TRBV9 with TRBJ2-7; 7 nucleotides line up with TRBD2. The receptor's source is a man aged 40-50 years with active COVID-19. The CDR3 sequence is CASSVGAGRESRDEQYF. DNA for the CDR3: TGTGCCAGCAGCGTAGGGGCAGGGAGGGAGAGTCGGGACGAGCAGTACTTC.